The rows below give T cell receptor beta chains drawn from one sample of a study of T cells in severe cutaneous drug reactions. TCRdb reprocessed the multiplex PCR reads and keeps a single row for each CDR3 protein, giving no DNA. Its table records approximately 9,500 distinct CDR3 sequences. The specimen sequenced was cells from a skin blister. These receptors originate from a human donor with Stevens-Johnson syndrome, a severe cutaneous drug reaction. Each CDR3 is given with its conserved first and last residue. Part of the rows lack a size; the others show once, few, many or a class for expanded clones.

abundance,j_gene,v_gene,CDR3aa
.,TRBJ2-1,TRBV20-1,CSARTGISSYNEQFF
.,TRBJ2-3,TRBV29-1,CSVRAQTDTQYF
.,TRBJ2-3,TRBV20-1,CSSYPGGDTQYF
.,TRBJ2-1,TRBV20-1,CSARDFRGRNEQFF
.,TRBJ2-3,TRBV12-3/TRBV12-4,CASSLTGGSTDTQYF
.,TRBJ1-2,TRBV20-1,CSAREGAGGYTF
.,TRBJ2-3,TRBV29-1,CSVKGLAEPTEYF
.,TRBJ2-5,TRBV20-1,CSASFRVKQETQYF
.,TRBJ2-1,TRBV29-1,CSVDRYNSYNEQFF
.,TRBJ1-5,TRBV29-1,CSVGTGFNQPQHF
medium-sized,TRBJ2-1,TRBV20-1,CSARDSSLAGVYNEQFF
medium-sized,TRBJ2-1,TRBV20-1,CSASSSWTSGEGNEQFF
.,TRBJ2-3,TRBV20-1,CSAGQETRDTQYF
.,TRBJ2-1,TRBV20-1,CSAPRERESYNEQFF
.,TRBJ1-2,TRBV29-1,CSVEAGQGRVGYTF
.,TRBJ2-7,TRBV20-1,CSALAGGYYEQYF
.,TRBJ2-5,TRBV20-1,CSAIDGTGGQFTQETQYF
.,TRBJ2-7,TRBV20-1,CSARDRDFGRYEQYF
.,TRBJ2-7,TRBV20-1,CSALKGSGNDEQYF
medium-sized,TRBJ2-1,TRBV20-1,CSADTGFSYNEQFF
.,TRBJ1-5,TRBV20-1,CSARDWEGAQPQHF
.,TRBJ2-5,TRBV29-1,CSVSGGAQETQYF
.,TRBJ2-3,TRBV20-1,CSAEARELTTDTQYF
.,TRBJ2-1,TRBV20-1,CSARLLAGGWNEQFF
.,TRBJ2-1,TRBV20-1,CSARDSFHEQFF
.,TRBJ2-1,TRBV29-1,CSVEDRGTGNEQFF
medium-sized,TRBJ2-3,TRBV20-1,CSAARLAGEGTDTQYF
.,TRBJ2-4,TRBV20-1,CSAFPTSGENIQYF
.,TRBJ2-1,TRBV29-1,CSVLTSGSGEQFF
.,TRBJ2-1,TRBV20-1,CSAREVSTSGNEQFF
medium-sized,TRBJ2-1,TRBV27,CASTGTGQGNEQFF
medium-sized,TRBJ2-7,TRBV6-1,CASSPGAYEQYF
.,TRBJ2-1,TRBV20-1,CSARDRQGFSYNEQFF
.,TRBJ2-5,TRBV20-1,CSARLGQGVLETQYF
.,TRBJ2-3,TRBV29-1,CSVVPALTDTQYF
.,TRBJ2-1,TRBV29-1,CSVEDRRTSGRLTEQFF
.,TRBJ1-5,TRBV20-1,CSASILRSNQPQHF
medium-sized,TRBJ1-2,TRBV20-1,CSASPGLYGYTF
.,TRBJ2-3,TRBV20-1,CSAREALAGWIDTQYF
.,TRBJ2-5,TRBV20-1,CSAAAGGEETQYF
.,TRBJ2-3,TRBV29-1,CSVAVSSGRTDTQYF
.,TRBJ1-2,TRBV29-1,CSVRTIYGYTF
.,TRBJ2-1,TRBV29-1,CSADGLAGERYALYEQFF
medium-sized,TRBJ2-1,TRBV20-1,CSALLAEIYNEQFF
medium-sized,TRBJ2-2,TRBV20-1,CSARDRLSGSDTGELFF
.,TRBJ2-5,TRBV20-1,CSAPRTSDETQYF
medium-sized,TRBJ1-1,TRBV12-3/TRBV12-4,CAWALGTEAFF
.,TRBJ2-2,TRBV29-1,CSVSSGGNTGELFF
.,TRBJ2-1,TRBV20-1,CSAIRHSSYEQFF
.,TRBJ2-7,TRBV20-1,CSARSPAGGNYEQYF
.,TRBJ1-6,TRBV20-1,CSAEGQHRVRSPLHF
.,TRBJ1-2,TRBV20-1,CSAEPRDTGYGYTF
.,TRBJ2-3,TRBV29-1,CSVEDPLPLLEFGTDTQYF
.,TRBJ1-2,TRBV29-1,CSVEGTGGVLSGYTF